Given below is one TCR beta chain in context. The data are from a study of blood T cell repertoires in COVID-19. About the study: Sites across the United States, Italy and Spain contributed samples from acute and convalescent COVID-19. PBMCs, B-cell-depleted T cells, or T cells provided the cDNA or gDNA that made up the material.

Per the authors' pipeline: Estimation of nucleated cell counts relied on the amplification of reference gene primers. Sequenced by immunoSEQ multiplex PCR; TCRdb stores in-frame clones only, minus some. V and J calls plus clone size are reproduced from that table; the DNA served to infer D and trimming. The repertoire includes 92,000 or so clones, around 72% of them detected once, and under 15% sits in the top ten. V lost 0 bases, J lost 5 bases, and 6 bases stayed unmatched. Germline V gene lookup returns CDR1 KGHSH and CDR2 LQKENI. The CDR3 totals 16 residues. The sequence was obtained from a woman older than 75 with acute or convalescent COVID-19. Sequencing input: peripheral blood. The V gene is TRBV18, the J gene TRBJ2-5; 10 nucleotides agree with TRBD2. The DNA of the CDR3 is TGTGCCAGCTCACCACCCAGCGGGGGGGCCTCGGAGACCCAGTACTTC. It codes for CASSPPSGGASETQYF. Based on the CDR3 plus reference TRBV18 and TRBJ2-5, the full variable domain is NAGVMQNPRHLVRRRGQEARLRCSPMKGHSHVYWYRQLPEEGLKFMVYLQKENIIDESGMPKERFSAEFPKEGPSILRIQQVVRGDSAAYFCASSPPSGGASETQYFGPGTRLLVL.